This T cell receptor beta chain was found in a study of shared clonotypes between healthy human individuals (dated by TCRdb to between 2020 and 2021). About the study as a whole: A couple of women and a few men aged 18 to 49 years were included in the cohort. Libraries were prepared and TCR repertoires were sequenced by different laboratories using diverse techniques, in order to increase sequencing depth and limit assay-specific biases. For each donor, CD4 naive and CD4 memory were each run on three plates, CD8 naive on two plates, and CD8 memory on one plate. To estimate repertoire size and how much clonotype sharing occurs between individuals, the study deeply sequenced the blood TCR repertoires of roughly 5 healthy adults. Between about 0.94 and 10 billion PBMCs per donor were obtained by leukapheresis. Results the study describes overall, beyond this receptor: Only blood was sampled, and tissue TCR repertoires likely differ from those in blood. Pairwise subsampling indicated that sequencing depth was expected to affect the degree of clonotype sharing among donors. Sharing across several donors was observed for about 4.8% of naive CD4, 3% to 4% of naive CD8, 2% to 2.5% of memory CD4, and around 0.42% of memory CD8 clonotypes. Compared with non-shared clonotypes, the clonotypes found in all four sorted-subset donors had higher generation probabilities. The small number of donors limited the genetic and exposure-history diversity represented. Even with the large sequencing depth, rarefaction of the sorted-subset datasets indicated that sequencing was incomplete. Larger estimated clonotype richness was generally found for naive subsets than for memory subsets.

Using the deep immunoSEQ assay, multiplex PCR amplified TCR CDR3 regions from genomic DNA. Genomic DNA extracted from each cell subset was distributed evenly over all wells of several immunoSEQ 96-well plates, and each plate served as one replicate. For sorted subsets, around 200 ng genomic DNA, equal to 30,000 or so T cell genomes, was loaded into each replicate PCR. Purified libraries were quantified with a Qubit 3.0 fluorometer, sized on a Bioanalyzer 2100, and re-quantified with the KAPA Library Quantification kit. A separate single-read 150-cycle Illumina NextSeq 550 flow cell was used to sequence each immunoSEQ 96-well plate. The authors processed their data as follows. Because only junctional sequences without quality scores were contained in the immunoSEQ output, filtering matching that applied to full-length reads could not be performed. To assign V/J genes and CDR3, sequences were annotated using PyIR, a Python wrapper for IgBLAST v1.9, with IMGT germline references. Reads with weak V/J assignments (E-value above 1e-6), missing CDR3, stop codons, out-of-frame junctions, or ambiguous translated residues were removed. V3J clonotypes were defined as sequences sharing the same inferred V gene, J gene, and CDR3 amino acid sequence. Percentage overlap between repertoires was computed as shared unique clonotypes divided by the size of the smaller repertoire. Repertoire richness was assessed with RTK rarefaction, the Chao1 estimator, and Recon v2.1 estimates of unobserved clonotypes. Generation probabilities for all TCRbeta clonotypes obtained by the gDNA method from a handful of donors were computed using OLGA. TCRdb holds this immuneACCESS table with in-frame rearrangements only. Some clones are missing; in checked studies, unresolved V genes explain under half, and the rest has no known cause. V, J and clone size reflect that table, while D and trimming were determined from the DNA. Counted in this sample were around 2,000,000 clones; around 96% of them appeared once. 0.95% to 1.5% of the sample belongs to the ten largest clones.

As concerns this clone: It lacks a known antigen. Base qualities are not at hand, and no much larger clone is one base apart.

For the CD8 naive samples, CD45RO-negative cells were positively selected for CCR7, yielding a CD45RA+CCR7+ population from which TemRA cells were excluded. Healthy HIV-negative adults with no recently reported acute infections or vaccinations were included as donors. Only Caucasian adults living in Nashville, Tennessee, USA were represented among the donors. Blood was obtained by leukapheresis, after which PBMCs were separated by Ficoll-Histopaque density gradient centrifugation and cryopreserved in liquid nitrogen vapor phase. Analytical flow cytometry was used to check the purity and quantity of each magnetically sorted T cell population. Genomic DNA was isolated from every sorted fraction and measured by UV absorbance on a Nanodrop 2000c. The germline V gene encodes CDR1 MNHEY and CDR2 SMNVEV (reference sequence). Trimming takes 10 bases from V and 6 bases from J, and the germline ends sit 12 bases apart. CDR3 length: 12 amino acids, cysteine to phenylalanine. Solely the CDR3 DNA is kept, with 36 bases framed from the first base.

The rearranged segments are TRBV27 and TRBJ2-2, and possibly TRBD2, on 6 matching bases. This receptor was obtained from a man between 18 and 29 years old in good health. The specimen was naive CD8+ T cells sorted from blood. The sample's cell subset or site label is to be understood as: CD45RA+CCR7+. Here the CDR3 is given as CATRGGAGELFF. DNA sequence: TGTGCCACTAGAGGCGGGGCCGGGGAGCTGTTTTTT.